Listed below are T cell receptor beta chains from one sample, sequenced in a study of identical twins. TCRdb fed the 5' RACE reads into MiXCR, producing one record per CDR3 protein. The repertoire holds 1.5 million to 2 million distinct CDR3 sequences, about 30% seen once, with 0.25% to 0.3% in the top ten. The sample consisted of cord blood. These receptors were obtained from a newborn girl in good health. Both conserved end residues are part of each CDR3. Fields, in order: V gene, D gene, J gene, clone size, CDR3 protein, CDR3 DNA. The D gene is left open where the match is weak. Some rows mark clone size as missing; the rest say once, few, many or name a class of expanded clone.

v_call: TRBV6-6
d_call: TRBD2
j_call: TRBJ2-7
clone_size: many
cdr3_aa: CASSSTSGYEQYF
cdr3_nt: TGTGCCAGCAGTAGTACTAGCGGGTACGAGCAGTACTTC

v_call: TRBV3-1
d_call: TRBD2
j_call: TRBJ2-2
clone_size: .
cdr3_aa: CASSHGPAGAGELFF
cdr3_nt: TGTGCCAGCAGCCACGGTCCGGCGGGGGCCGGGGAGCTGTTTTTT

v_call: TRBV20-1
d_call: .
j_call: TRBJ1-2
clone_size: .
cdr3_aa: CRASVTNYGYTF
cdr3_nt: TGCAGAGCTAGTGTGACTAACTATGGCTACACCTTC

v_call: TRBV4-1
d_call: TRBD1
j_call: TRBJ2-1
clone_size: few
cdr3_aa: CASSQAYRDSTYNEQFF
cdr3_nt: TGCGCCAGCAGCCAAGCCTACCGGGACAGTACCTACAATGAGCAGTTCTTC

v_call: TRBV10-3
d_call: TRBD2
j_call: TRBJ2-5
clone_size: .
cdr3_aa: CAISKGLAGGPDNEQYF
cdr3_nt: TGTGCCATCAGTAAGGGACTAGCGGGGGGGCCGGACAATGAGCAGTACTTC

v_call: TRBV4-1
d_call: TRBD2
j_call: TRBJ2-1
clone_size: few
cdr3_aa: CASSQGDRLASNEQFF
cdr3_nt: TGCGCCAGCAGCCAAGGAGACCGACTAGCGAGCAATGAGCAGTTCTTC

v_call: TRBV4-1
d_call: .
j_call: TRBJ2-7
clone_size: few
cdr3_aa: CASSQFNSYEQYF
cdr3_nt: TGCGCCAGCAGCCAATTTAACAGCTACGAGCAGTACTTC

v_call: TRBV4-2
d_call: .
j_call: TRBJ2-5
clone_size: .
cdr3_aa: CASSQDQSSQETQYF
cdr3_nt: TGTGCCAGCAGCCAAGATCAGAGCAGCCAAGAGACCCAGTACTTC

v_call: TRBV6-4
d_call: .
j_call: TRBJ2-3
clone_size: .
cdr3_aa: CASSDVPTDTQYF
cdr3_nt: TGTGCCAGCAGTGACGTCCCTACAGATACGCAGTATTTT

v_call: TRBV3-1
d_call: TRBD2
j_call: TRBJ2-1
clone_size: .
cdr3_aa: CASSHRTSGGFHEQFF
cdr3_nt: TGTGCCAGCAGCCACCGGACTAGCGGGGGGTTTCACGAGCAGTTCTTC

v_call: TRBV6-2/TRBV6-3
d_call: .
j_call: TRBJ2-1
clone_size: .
cdr3_aa: CASSDWRTYNEQFF
cdr3_nt: TGTGCCAGCTCCGACTGGCGTACCTACAATGAGCAGTTCTTC

v_call: TRBV11-2
d_call: .
j_call: TRBJ1-2
clone_size: few
cdr3_aa: CASSLGSNGYGYTF
cdr3_nt: TGTGCCAGCAGCTTAGGTTCAAACGGCTATGGCTACACCTTC

v_call: TRBV6-5
d_call: .
j_call: TRBJ2-1
clone_size: .
cdr3_aa: CASSYSLSYWGMAPNEETQFF
cdr3_nt: TGTGCCAGCAGTTACTCGTTGTCCTACTGGGGGATGGCTCCTAACGAAGAGACCCAGTTCTTC

v_call: TRBV24-1
d_call: TRBD2
j_call: TRBJ2-4
clone_size: .
cdr3_aa: CATSDQRGRNIQYF
cdr3_nt: TGTGCCACCAGTGACCAGCGGGGGAGAAACATTCAGTACTTC

v_call: TRBV28
d_call: TRBD1
j_call: TRBJ2-7
clone_size: .
cdr3_aa: CASKGLDRSYEQYF
cdr3_nt: TGTGCCAGCAAGGGTTTGGACAGGTCCTACGAGCAGTACTTC

v_call: TRBV28
d_call: .
j_call: TRBJ1-2
clone_size: many
cdr3_aa: CASSPGTVNYGYTF
cdr3_nt: TGTGCCAGCAGTCCCGGGACGGTAAACTATGGCTACACCTTC

v_call: TRBV6-1
d_call: .
j_call: TRBJ1-1
clone_size: .
cdr3_aa: CASSEGRLNTEAFF
cdr3_nt: TGTGCCAGCAGTGAGGGCAGATTGAACACTGAAGCTTTCTTT

v_call: TRBV7-2
d_call: TRBD2
j_call: TRBJ2-7
clone_size: .
cdr3_aa: CASSLVIAGGRYEQYF
cdr3_nt: TGTGCCAGCAGCTTAGTCATCGCGGGGGGGCGGTACGAGCAGTACTTC

v_call: TRBV12-3/TRBV12-4
d_call: .
j_call: TRBJ1-4
clone_size: few
cdr3_aa: CASTMDQGREKLFF
cdr3_nt: TGTGCCAGCACCATGGACCAGGGGAGAGAAAAACTGTTTTTT

v_call: TRBV7-9
d_call: .
j_call: TRBJ2-2
clone_size: few
cdr3_aa: CASSLNPNTGELFF
cdr3_nt: TGTGCCAGCAGCTTAAATCCGAACACCGGGGAGCTGTTTTTT

v_call: TRBV7-9
d_call: TRBD2
j_call: TRBJ2-3
clone_size: .
cdr3_aa: CASTTSGSRSDTQYF
cdr3_nt: TGTGCCAGCACGACTAGCGGGAGTCGCTCAGATACGCAGTATTTT

v_call: TRBV28
d_call: .
j_call: TRBJ1-5
clone_size: .
cdr3_aa: CASSLWQGGNQPQHF
cdr3_nt: TGTGCCAGCAGTTTATGGCAGGGAGGGAATCAGCCCCAGCATTTT

v_call: TRBV20-1
d_call: TRBD1
j_call: TRBJ2-5
clone_size: few
cdr3_aa: CSARGMRTGGETQYF
cdr3_nt: TGCAGTGCTAGAGGAATGCGGACAGGGGGAGAGACCCAGTACTTC

v_call: TRBV29-1
d_call: .
j_call: TRBJ1-1
clone_size: .
cdr3_aa: CSVSRNTEAFF
cdr3_nt: TGCAGCGTTTCTAGGAACACTGAAGCTTTCTTT

v_call: TRBV5-1
d_call: TRBD1
j_call: TRBJ2-7
clone_size: .
cdr3_aa: CASSRNPGQGTYEQYF
cdr3_nt: TGCGCCAGCAGCCGCAATCCGGGACAGGGAACCTACGAGCAGTACTTC

v_call: TRBV12-3/TRBV12-4
d_call: .
j_call: TRBJ1-6
clone_size: once
cdr3_aa: CASRRQQYSPLHF
cdr3_nt: TGTGCCAGCAGGCGACAGCAATATTCACCCCTCCACTTT

v_call: TRBV20-1
d_call: .
j_call: TRBJ2-7
clone_size: few
cdr3_aa: CSARMAHQYF
cdr3_nt: TGCAGTGCTAGAATGGCCCACCAGTACTTC

v_call: TRBV12-3/TRBV12-4
d_call: .
j_call: TRBJ2-7
clone_size: few
cdr3_aa: CASRNGLAGYEQYF
cdr3_nt: TGTGCCAGCAGGAACGGGCTAGCTGGCTACGAGCAGTACTTC

v_call: TRBV6-5
d_call: .
j_call: TRBJ1-4
clone_size: few
cdr3_aa: CASSPRVHNEKLFF
cdr3_nt: TGTGCCAGCAGTCCCCGGGTTCATAATGAAAAACTGTTTTTT

v_call: TRBV24-1
d_call: .
j_call: TRBJ2-1
clone_size: few
cdr3_aa: CATGPGISYNEQFF
cdr3_nt: TGTGCCACCGGGCCGGGGATCTCCTACAATGAGCAGTTCTTC

v_call: TRBV20-1
d_call: .
j_call: TRBJ1-3
clone_size: .
cdr3_aa: CSARGSLGNTIYF
cdr3_nt: TGCAGTGCGCGGGGAAGTTTAGGAAACACCATATATTTT

v_call: TRBV20-1
d_call: .
j_call: TRBJ1-6
clone_size: few
cdr3_aa: CSATRQSSYNSPLHF
cdr3_nt: TGCAGTGCTACCCGACAGAGCTCCTATAATTCACCCCTCCACTTT

v_call: TRBV6-1
d_call: TRBD1
j_call: TRBJ1-1
clone_size: few
cdr3_aa: CASSVVDRGRGNTEAFF
cdr3_nt: TGTGCCAGCAGTGTAGTGGACAGGGGGCGCGGGAACACTGAAGCTTTCTTT

v_call: TRBV20-1
d_call: .
j_call: TRBJ2-3
clone_size: few
cdr3_aa: CSASASRGADTQYF
cdr3_nt: TGCAGTGCTAGTGCTAGCAGAGGGGCAGATACGCAGTATTTT

v_call: TRBV7-2
d_call: .
j_call: TRBJ2-1
clone_size: few
cdr3_aa: CASSTFKNEQFF
cdr3_nt: TGTGCCAGCAGCACCTTCAAAAATGAGCAGTTCTTC

v_call: TRBV6-5
d_call: TRBD2
j_call: TRBJ2-7
clone_size: few
cdr3_aa: CASGRLAGAYEQYF
cdr3_nt: TGTGCCAGCGGTAGACTAGCGGGGGCCTACGAGCAGTACTTC

v_call: TRBV28
d_call: .
j_call: TRBJ2-1
clone_size: .
cdr3_aa: CASSYLNQNNEQFF
cdr3_nt: TGTGCCAGCAGTTATTTAAACCAAAACAATGAGCAGTTCTTC

v_call: TRBV5-1
d_call: .
j_call: TRBJ2-5
clone_size: .
cdr3_aa: CASKYEETQYF
cdr3_nt: TGCGCCAGCAAATATGAAGAGACCCAGTACTTC

v_call: TRBV28
d_call: TRBD1
j_call: TRBJ2-7
clone_size: .
cdr3_aa: CASSLISGQGGNEQYF
cdr3_nt: TGTGCCAGCAGTTTGATTTCGGGACAGGGTGGAAACGAGCAGTACTTC

v_call: TRBV12-5
d_call: TRBD2
j_call: TRBJ2-1
clone_size: .
cdr3_aa: CASGLLKTSGPYNEQFF
cdr3_nt: TGTGCTAGTGGTTTGTTAAAGACTAGCGGTCCCTACAATGAGCAGTTCTTC

v_call: TRBV28
d_call: TRBD1
j_call: TRBJ1-5
clone_size: many
cdr3_aa: CASGTGNQPQHF
cdr3_nt: TGTGCCAGCGGGACAGGCAATCAGCCCCAGCATTTT

v_call: TRBV6-5
d_call: .
j_call: TRBJ2-5
clone_size: many
cdr3_aa: CASSYSRQGQTQYF
cdr3_nt: TGTGCCAGCAGTTACTCGCGGCAGGGCCAGACCCAGTACTTC

v_call: TRBV29-1
d_call: .
j_call: TRBJ1-1
clone_size: .
cdr3_aa: CSVEDLVAQGYGAFF
cdr3_nt: TGCAGCGTTGAAGATCTTGTGGCCCAAGGGTACGGAGCTTTCTTT